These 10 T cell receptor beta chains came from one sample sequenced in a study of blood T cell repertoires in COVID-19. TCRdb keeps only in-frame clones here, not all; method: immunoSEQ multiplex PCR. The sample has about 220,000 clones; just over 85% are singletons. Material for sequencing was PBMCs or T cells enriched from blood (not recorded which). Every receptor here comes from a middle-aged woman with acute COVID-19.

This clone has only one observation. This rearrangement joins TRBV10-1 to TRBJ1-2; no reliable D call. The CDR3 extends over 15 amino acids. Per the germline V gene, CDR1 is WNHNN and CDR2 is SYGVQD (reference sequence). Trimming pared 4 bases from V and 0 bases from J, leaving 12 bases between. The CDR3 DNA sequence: TGCGCCAGCAGTGTGCGGGGTCGGTCTAACTATGGCTACACCTTC. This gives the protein CASSVRGRSNYGYTF.

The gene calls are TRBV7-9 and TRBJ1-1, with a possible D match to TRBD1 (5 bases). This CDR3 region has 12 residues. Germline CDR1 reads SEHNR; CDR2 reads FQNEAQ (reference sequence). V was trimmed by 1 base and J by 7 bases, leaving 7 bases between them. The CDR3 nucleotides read TGTGCCAGCAGCTTAGGGGGCGGTGAAGCTTTCTTT. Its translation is CASSLGGGEAFF. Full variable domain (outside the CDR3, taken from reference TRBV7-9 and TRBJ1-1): DTGVSQNPRHKITKRGQNVTFRCDPISEHNRLYWYRQTLGQGPEFLTYFQNEAQLEKSRLLSDRFSAERPKGSFSTLEIQRTEQGDSAMYLCASSLGGGEAFFGQGTRLTVV.

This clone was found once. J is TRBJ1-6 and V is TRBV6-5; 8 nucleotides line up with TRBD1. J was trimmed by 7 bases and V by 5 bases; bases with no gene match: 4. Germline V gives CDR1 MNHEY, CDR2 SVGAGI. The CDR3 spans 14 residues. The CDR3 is CASSMDRANSPLHF. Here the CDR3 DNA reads TGTGCCAGCAGTATGGACAGGGCCAATTCACCCCTCCACTTT.

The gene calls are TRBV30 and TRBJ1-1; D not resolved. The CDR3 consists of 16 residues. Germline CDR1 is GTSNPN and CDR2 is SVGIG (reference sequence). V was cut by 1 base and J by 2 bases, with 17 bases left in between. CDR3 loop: CAWSDSSGRKNTEAFF. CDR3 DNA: TGTGCCTGGAGTGATTCTTCGGGGAGGAAAAACACTGAAGCTTTCTTT. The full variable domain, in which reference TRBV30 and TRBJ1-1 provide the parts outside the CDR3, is SQTIHQWPATLVQPVGSPLSLECTVEGTSNPNLYWYRQAAGRGLQLLFYSVGIGQISSEVPQNLSASRPQDRQFILSSKKLLLSDSGFYLCAWSDSSGRKNTEAFFGQGTRLTVV.

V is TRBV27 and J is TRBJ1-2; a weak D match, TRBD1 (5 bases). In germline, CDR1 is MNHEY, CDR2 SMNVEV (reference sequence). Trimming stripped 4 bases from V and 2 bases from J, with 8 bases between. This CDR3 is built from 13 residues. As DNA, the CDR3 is TGTGCCAGCAGTTCGGCAGGGAACTATGGCTACACCTTC. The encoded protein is CASSSAGNYGYTF.

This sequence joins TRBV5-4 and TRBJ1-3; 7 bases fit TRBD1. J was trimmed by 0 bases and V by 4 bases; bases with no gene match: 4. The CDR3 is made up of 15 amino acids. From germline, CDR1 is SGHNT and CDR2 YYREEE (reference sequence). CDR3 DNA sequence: TGTGCCAGCAGCAAGGACAGGAGCTCTGGAAACACCATATATTTT. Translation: CASSKDRSSGNTIYF.

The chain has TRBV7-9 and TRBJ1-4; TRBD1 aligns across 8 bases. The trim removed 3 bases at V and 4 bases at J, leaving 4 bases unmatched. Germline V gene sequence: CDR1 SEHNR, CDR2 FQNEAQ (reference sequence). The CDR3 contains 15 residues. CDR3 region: CASSLLDRVNEKLFF. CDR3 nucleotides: TGTGCCAGCAGCTTGCTGGACAGGGTTAATGAAAAACTGTTTTTT.

The CDR3 spells CASSPYSGTTNTEAFF. In DNA, the CDR3 is TGTGCCAGCAGTCCCTACTCCGGGACAACCAACACTGAAGCTTTCTTT. This chain uses TRBV14 with TRBJ1-1, with D tentatively TRBD1 (6 bases). V shed 6 bases and J shed 2 bases, with 19 bases lying between them. The CDR3 has 16 residues. Looked up from germline, CDR1 is SGHDN and CDR2 is FVKESK.

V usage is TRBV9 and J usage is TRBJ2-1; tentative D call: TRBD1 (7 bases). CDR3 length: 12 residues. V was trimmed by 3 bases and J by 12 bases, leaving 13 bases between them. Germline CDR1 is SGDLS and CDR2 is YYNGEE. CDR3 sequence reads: CASSASGGRQFF. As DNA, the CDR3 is TGTGCCAGCAGCGCGTCAGGGGGGAGGCAGTTCTTC.

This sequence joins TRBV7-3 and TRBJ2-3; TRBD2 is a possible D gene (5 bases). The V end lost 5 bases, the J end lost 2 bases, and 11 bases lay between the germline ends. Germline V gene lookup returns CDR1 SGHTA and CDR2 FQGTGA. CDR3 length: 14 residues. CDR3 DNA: TGTGCCAGCAGCCTAGCCTTACCCACAGATACGCAGTATTTT. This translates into CASSLALPTDTQYF.